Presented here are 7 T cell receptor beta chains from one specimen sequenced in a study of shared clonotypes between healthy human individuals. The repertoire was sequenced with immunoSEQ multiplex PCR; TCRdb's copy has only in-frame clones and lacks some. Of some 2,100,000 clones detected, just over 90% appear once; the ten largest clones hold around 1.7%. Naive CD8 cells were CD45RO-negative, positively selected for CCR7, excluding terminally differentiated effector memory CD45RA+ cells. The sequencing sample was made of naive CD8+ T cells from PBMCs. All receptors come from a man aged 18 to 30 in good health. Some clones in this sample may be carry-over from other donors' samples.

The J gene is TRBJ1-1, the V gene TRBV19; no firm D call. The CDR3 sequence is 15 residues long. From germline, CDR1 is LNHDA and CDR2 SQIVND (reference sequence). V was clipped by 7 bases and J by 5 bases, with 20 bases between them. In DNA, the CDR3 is TGTGCCAGTATCCCTCTCAATGTTGACATTACTGAAGCTTTCTTT. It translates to CASIPLNVDITEAFF.

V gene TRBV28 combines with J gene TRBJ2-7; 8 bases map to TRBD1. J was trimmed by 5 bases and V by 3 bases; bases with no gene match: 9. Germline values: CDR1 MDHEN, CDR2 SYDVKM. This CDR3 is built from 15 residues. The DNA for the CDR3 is TGTGCCAGCAGTTTGATGTCCAGGGGGCTGAACGAGCAGTACTTC. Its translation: CASSLMSRGLNEQYF.

CDR3 nucleotide sequence: TGTGCCAGCAGTTTAAGCTCCAGGACCCTAAGGGGCTACACCTTC. It translates to CASSLSSRTLRGYTF. V gene TRBV5-8 combines with J gene TRBJ1-2; D is uncertain. The V gene's germline CDR1 is SGHTS and CDR2 YDEGEE. Deletions cut 5 bases from V and 8 bases from J, with 22 bases between. The CDR3 runs 15 residues.

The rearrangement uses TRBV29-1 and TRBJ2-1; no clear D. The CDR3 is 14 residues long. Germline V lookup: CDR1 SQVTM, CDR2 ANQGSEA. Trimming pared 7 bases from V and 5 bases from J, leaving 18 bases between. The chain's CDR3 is CSAEDWHTNNEQFF. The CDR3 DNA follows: TGCAGCGCCGAAGACTGGCATACCAACAATGAGCAGTTCTTC.

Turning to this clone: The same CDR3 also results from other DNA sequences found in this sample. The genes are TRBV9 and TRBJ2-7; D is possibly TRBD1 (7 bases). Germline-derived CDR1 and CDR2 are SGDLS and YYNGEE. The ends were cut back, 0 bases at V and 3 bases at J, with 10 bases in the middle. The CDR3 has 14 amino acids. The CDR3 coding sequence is TGTGCCAGCAGCGTAGGACAGGGAGGCTACGAGCAGTACTTC. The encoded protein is CASSVGQGGYEQYF. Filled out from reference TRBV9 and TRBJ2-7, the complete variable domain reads DSGVTQTPKHLITATGQRVTLRCSPRSGDLSVYWYQQSLDQGLQFLIQYYNGEERAKGNILERFSAQQFPDLHSELNLSSLELGDSALYFCASSVGQGGYEQYFGPGTRLTVT.

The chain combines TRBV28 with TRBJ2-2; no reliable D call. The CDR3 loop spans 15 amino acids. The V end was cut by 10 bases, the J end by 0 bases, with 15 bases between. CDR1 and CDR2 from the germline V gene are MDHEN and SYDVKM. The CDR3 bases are TGTGCCACCGAGCCCCAGGCTACGAACACCGGGGAGCTGTTTTTT. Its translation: CATEPQATNTGELFF.

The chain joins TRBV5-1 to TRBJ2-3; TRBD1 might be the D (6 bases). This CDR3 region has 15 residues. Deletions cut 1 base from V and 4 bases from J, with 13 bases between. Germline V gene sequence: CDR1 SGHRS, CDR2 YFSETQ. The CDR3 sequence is CASSLIQGRADTQYF. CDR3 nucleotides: TGCGCCAGCAGCTTGATACAGGGTCGGGCAGATACGCAGTATTTT.